The next 4 T cell receptor beta chains were all read from a single sample in a study of blood T cell repertoires in COVID-19. Clones were read by immunoSEQ multiplex PCR, and TCRdb kept only the in-frame ones, dropping some. This sample has 160,000 or so clones; 80% to 90% occur once, and the top ten carry about 3.9%. Specimen: peripheral blood. These receptors were obtained from a woman aged 60-70 years who had recovered from COVID-19.

The chain is built from TRBV27 and TRBJ1-2, with a possible D match to TRBD1 (6 bases). Germline CDR1 reads MNHEY; CDR2 reads SMNVEV (reference sequence). V lost 2 bases and J 3 bases, leaving 10 bases between the germline ends. CDR3 size: 14 residues. The CDR3 region has the DNA TGTGCCAGCAGTTTACGGAGACAGGACTATGGCTACACCTTC. Its protein product is CASSLRRQDYGYTF.

This chain links TRBV5-4 with TRBJ2-7; D is perhaps TRBD2 (6 bases). The CDR3 is 15 residues long. Germline V gene data show CDR1 as SGHNT and CDR2 as YYREEE (reference sequence). V was cut by 3 bases and J by 0 bases, with 13 bases left in between. In nucleotides, the CDR3 is TGTGCCAGCAGCTCCGGGACTTTAAGCTCCTACGAGCAGTACTTC. Protein product: CASSSGTLSSYEQYF.

This clone was observed a single time. This chain joins TRBV5-8 and TRBJ2-1; D ambiguous. The CDR3 is made up of 11 amino acids. The V gene lost 5 bases and the J gene lost 3 bases, with 3 bases spanning the gap. The germline V gene has CDR1 SGHTS and CDR2 YDEGEE. This CDR3 reads CASRYYNEQFF. The CDR3, as DNA: TGTGCCAGCAGGTACTACAATGAGCAGTTCTTC.

The chain is built from TRBV9 and TRBJ2-7; weak D call: TRBD2 (7 bases). Germline-derived CDR1 and CDR2 are SGDLS and YYNGEE. This CDR3 comprises 15 residues. Trimming shortened V by 4 bases and J by 3 bases, and 17 bases separated the two germline ends. CDR3 loop: CASSPSGGQSYEQYF. The CDR3 bases are TGTGCCAGCAGCCCTAGCGGCGGACAGAGCTACGAGCAGTACTTC.